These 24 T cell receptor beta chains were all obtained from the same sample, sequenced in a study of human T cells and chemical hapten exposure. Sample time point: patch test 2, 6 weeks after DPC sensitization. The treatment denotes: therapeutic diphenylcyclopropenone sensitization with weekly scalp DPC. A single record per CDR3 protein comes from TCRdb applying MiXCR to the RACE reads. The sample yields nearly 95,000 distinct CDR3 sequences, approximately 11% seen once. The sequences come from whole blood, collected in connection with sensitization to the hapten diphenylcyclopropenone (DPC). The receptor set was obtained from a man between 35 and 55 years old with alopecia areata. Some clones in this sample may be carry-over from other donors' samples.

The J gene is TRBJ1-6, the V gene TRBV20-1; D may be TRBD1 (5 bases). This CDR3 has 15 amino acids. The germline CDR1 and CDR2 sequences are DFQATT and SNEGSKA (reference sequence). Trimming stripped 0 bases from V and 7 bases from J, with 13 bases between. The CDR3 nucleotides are TGCAGTGCTAGAGATCCAGGGAAGCCGAATTCACCCCTCCACTTT. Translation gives CSARDPGKPNSPLHF.

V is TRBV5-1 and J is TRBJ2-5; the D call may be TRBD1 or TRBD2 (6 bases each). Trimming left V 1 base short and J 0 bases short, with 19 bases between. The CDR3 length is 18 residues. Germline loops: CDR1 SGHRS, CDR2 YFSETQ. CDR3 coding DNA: TGCGCCAGCAGCTTGTATTTGGGCCCGGGGGCGGACCAAGAGACCCAGTACTTC. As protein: CASSLYLGPGADQETQYF.

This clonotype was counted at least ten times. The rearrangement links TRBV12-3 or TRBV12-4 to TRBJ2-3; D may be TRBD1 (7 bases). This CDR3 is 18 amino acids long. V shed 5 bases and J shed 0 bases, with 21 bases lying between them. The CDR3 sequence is CASSPRGPTGTSTDTQYF. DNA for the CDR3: TGTGCCAGCAGTCCTAGGGGGCCGACAGGGACTAGCACAGATACGCAGTATTTT.

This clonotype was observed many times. The DNA for the CDR3 is TGTGCCATCAGCGAAGGAGTCCTCTCTGGCTACACCTTC. Protein: CAISEGVLSGYTF. The V gene is TRBV10-3, the J gene TRBJ1-2; D gene ambiguous. This CDR3 comprises 13 residues. The germline V and J ends were trimmed by 6 bases and 7 bases, with 15 bases remaining between them. CDR1 and CDR2 from the germline V gene are ENHRY and SYGVKD.

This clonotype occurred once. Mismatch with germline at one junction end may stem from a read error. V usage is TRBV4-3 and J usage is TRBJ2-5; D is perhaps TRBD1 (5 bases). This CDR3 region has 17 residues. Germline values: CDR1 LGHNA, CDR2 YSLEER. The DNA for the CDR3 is TGCGCCCGCAGCCAATCCCGGAAGGGGTATGGGGAAGAGACCCAGTACTTC. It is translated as CARSQSRKGYGEETQYF.

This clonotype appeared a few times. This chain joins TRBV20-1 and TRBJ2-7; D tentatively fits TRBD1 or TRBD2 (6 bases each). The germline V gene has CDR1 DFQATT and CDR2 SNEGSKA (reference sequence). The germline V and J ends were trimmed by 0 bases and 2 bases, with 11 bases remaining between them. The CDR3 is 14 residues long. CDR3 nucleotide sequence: TGCAGTGCTAGAGATGCGGGACAAACCTACGAGCAGTACTTC. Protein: CSARDAGQTYEQYF.

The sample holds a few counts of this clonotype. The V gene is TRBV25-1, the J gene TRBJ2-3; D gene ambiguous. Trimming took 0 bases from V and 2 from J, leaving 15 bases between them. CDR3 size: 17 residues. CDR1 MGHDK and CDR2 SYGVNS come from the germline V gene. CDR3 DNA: TGTGCCAGCAGTGAATATGTTTCGGCCTCCCTCACAGATACGCAGTATTTT. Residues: CASSEYVSASLTDTQYF.

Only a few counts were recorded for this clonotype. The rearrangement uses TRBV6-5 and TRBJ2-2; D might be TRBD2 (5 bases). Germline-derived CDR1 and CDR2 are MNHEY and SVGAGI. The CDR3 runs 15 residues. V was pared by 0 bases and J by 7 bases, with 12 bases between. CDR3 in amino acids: CASSYSSGSGGELFF. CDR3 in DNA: TGTGCCAGCAGTTACTCGAGTGGAAGCGGCGGGGAGCTGTTTTTT.

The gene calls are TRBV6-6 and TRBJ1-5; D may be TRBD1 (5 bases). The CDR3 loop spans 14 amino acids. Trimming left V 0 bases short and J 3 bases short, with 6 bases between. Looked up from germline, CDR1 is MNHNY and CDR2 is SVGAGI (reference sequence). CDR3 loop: CASSYSGPNQPQHF. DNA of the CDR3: TGTGCCAGCAGTTACTCGGGACCCAATCAGCCCCAGCATTTT.

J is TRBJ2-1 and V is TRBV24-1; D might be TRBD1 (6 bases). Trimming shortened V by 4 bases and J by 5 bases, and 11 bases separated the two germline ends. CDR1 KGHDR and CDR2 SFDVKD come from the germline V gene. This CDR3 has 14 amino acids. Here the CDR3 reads CATSDPDRNNEQFF. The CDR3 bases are TGTGCCACCAGTGACCCGGACAGAAACAATGAGCAGTTCTTC.

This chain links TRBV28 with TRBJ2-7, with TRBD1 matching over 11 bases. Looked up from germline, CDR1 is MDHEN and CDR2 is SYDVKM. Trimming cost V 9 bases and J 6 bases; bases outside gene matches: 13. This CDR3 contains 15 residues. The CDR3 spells CASRRGGTGGPEQYF. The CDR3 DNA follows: TGTGCCAGTCGACGGGGAGGGACAGGGGGGCCCGAGCAGTACTTC.

The CDR3 sequence: CASTAVSTDTQYF. Here the CDR3 DNA reads TGTGCCAGCACAGCGGTGAGCACAGATACGCAGTATTTT. V and J are TRBV25-1 and TRBJ2-3; the D gene is possibly TRBD2 (5 bases). V lost 7 bases to trimming and J lost 0 bases, with 8 bases between them. Germline V gene lookup returns CDR1 MGHDK and CDR2 SYGVNS. There are 13 residues in the CDR3.

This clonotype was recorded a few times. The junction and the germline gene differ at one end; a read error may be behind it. This CDR3 reads CASRSSGTSGTGF. The CDR3 DNA follows: TGTGCCAGCAGAAGCTCTGGGACTAGCGGGACCGGCTTC. The J gene is TRBJ2-7, the V gene TRBV28, with 13 positions matching TRBD2. Germline V gene sequence: CDR1 MDHEN, CDR2 SYDVKM. CDR3 length: 13 residues.

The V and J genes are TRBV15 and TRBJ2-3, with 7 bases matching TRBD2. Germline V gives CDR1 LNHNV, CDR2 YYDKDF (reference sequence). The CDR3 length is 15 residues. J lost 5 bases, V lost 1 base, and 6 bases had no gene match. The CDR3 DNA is TGTGCCACCAGCAGAGCTGGCGGGAGATTAGATACGCAGTATTTT. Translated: CATSRAGGRLDTQYF.

CDR3 bases: TGTGCCAGCAGCCACCTGACGGGGAGTCGTAATTCACCCCTCCACTTT. Translation gives CASSHLTGSRNSPLHF. The chain carries TRBV14 and TRBJ1-6; D is ambiguous. CDR1 is SGHDN, CDR2 FVKESK, per germline. This CDR3 has 16 residues. Trimming took off 3 bases at V and 6 bases at J, with 15 bases between the two ends.

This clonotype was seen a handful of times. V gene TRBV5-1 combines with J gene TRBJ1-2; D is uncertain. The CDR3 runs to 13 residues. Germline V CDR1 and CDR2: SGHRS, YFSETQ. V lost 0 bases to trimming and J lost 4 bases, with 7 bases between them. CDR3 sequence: CASSLEGVYGYTF. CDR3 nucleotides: TGCGCCAGCAGCTTGGAGGGAGTCTATGGCTACACCTTC.

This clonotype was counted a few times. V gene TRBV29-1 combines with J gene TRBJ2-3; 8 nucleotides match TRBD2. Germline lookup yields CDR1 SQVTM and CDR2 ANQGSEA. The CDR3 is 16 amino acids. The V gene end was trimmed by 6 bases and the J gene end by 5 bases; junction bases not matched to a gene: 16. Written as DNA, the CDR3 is TGCAGCGTGGAGAAGGGGAGCGGGAGCTTACAAGATACGCAGTATTTT. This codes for CSVEKGSGSLQDTQYF.

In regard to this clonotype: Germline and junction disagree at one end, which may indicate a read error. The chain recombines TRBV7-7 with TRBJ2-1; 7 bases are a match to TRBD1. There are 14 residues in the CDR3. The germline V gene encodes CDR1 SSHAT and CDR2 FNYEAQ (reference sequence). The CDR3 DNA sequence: TGTGCTAGCAGCTTAGACCGGGACAGCCTTGAGCAGTTCTTC. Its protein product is CASSLDRDSLEQFF.

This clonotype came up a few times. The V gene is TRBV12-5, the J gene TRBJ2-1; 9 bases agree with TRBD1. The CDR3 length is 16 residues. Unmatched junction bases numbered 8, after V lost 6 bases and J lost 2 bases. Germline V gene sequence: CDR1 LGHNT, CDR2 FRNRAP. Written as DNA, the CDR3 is TGTGCTAGTGGGTTCACAGGGGGCGAGACCTACAATGAGCAGTTCTTC. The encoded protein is CASGFTGGETYNEQFF.

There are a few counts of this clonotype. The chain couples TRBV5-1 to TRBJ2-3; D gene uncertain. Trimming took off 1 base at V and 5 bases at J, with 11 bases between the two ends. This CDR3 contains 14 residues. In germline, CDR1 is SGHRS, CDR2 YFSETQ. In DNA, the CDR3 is TGCGCCAGCAGCTTGTTTGAGCCAGGAGATACGCAGTATTTT. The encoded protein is CASSLFEPGDTQYF.

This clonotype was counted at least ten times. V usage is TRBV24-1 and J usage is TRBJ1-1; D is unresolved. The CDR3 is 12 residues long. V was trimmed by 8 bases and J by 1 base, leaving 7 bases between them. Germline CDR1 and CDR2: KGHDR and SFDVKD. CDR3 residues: CATKGPNTEAFF. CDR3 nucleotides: TGTGCCACCAAAGGCCCGAACACTGAAGCTTTCTTT.

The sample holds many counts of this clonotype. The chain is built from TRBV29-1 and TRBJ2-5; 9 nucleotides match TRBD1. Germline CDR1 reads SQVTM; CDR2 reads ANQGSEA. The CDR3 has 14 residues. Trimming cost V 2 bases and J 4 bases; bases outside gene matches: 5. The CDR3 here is CSVESDRGGETQYF. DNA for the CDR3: TGCAGCGTTGAATCGGACAGGGGAGGAGAGACCCAGTACTTC.

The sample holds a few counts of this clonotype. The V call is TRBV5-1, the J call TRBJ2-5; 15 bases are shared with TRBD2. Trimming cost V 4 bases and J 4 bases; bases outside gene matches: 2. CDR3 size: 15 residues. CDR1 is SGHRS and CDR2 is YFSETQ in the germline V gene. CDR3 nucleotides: TGCGCCAGCAGCCCGGGACTAGCGGGAGGAGAGACCCAGTACTTC. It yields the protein CASSPGLAGGETQYF.

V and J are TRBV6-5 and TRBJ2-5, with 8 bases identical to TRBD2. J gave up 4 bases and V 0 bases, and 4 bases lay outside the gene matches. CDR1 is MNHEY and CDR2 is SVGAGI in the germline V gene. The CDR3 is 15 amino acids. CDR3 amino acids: CASSYSTLAGETQYF. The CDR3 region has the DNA TGTGCCAGCAGTTACTCGACGCTAGCGGGAGAGACCCAGTACTTC.